These 21 T cell receptor beta chains came from one sample sequenced in a study of cytomegalovirus exposure and HLA in healthy donors. PCR used 60 Vbeta primers and 13 Jbeta primers. The repertoire was sequenced with immunoSEQ multiplex PCR; TCRdb's copy has only in-frame clones and lacks some. The repertoire holds some 150,000 clones, with around 84% as singletons. Material for sequencing was PBMCs. The receptors originated from a woman under 30 in good health and CMV-seronegative.

The sample holds a few counts of this clone. The chain has TRBV19 and TRBJ2-1, with 15 bases aligning to TRBD2. The length of the CDR3 is 13 residues. CDR1 and CDR2 (germline): LNHDA, SQIVND (reference sequence). Trimming cost V 9 bases and J 12 bases; bases outside gene matches: 6. CDR3 nucleotide sequence: TGTGCCAGCTTGGGACTAGCGGGAGGTCCGCAGTTCTTC. This codes for CASLGLAGGPQFF.

V and J are TRBV7-2 and TRBJ2-4; D unclear. Germline assignment: CDR1 SGHTA and CDR2 FQGNSA. V lost 2 bases and J 8 bases, leaving 7 bases between the germline ends. The CDR3 consists of 12 residues. As DNA, the CDR3 is TGTGCCAGCAGCTTATTCGGTGACATTCAGTACTTC. Translated: CASSLFGDIQYF.

The rearrangement links TRBV21-1 to TRBJ2-4; no DNA check was done on the table's D call, TRBD1. TRBV21-1 is a listed pseudogene. The CDR3 consists of 15 residues. The DNA of the CDR3 is TGTGCCAGCAGCACGAACAGGGTAGCCAAAAACATTCAGTACTTC. Amino acids: CASSTNRVAKNIQYF.

The chain carries TRBV30 and TRBJ2-5; 7 bases are a match to TRBD2. After removal of 0 bases from V and 9 bases from J, the junction contained 10 bases not matched to a gene. This CDR3 has 14 residues. Germline-derived CDR1 and CDR2 are GTSNPN and SVGIG (reference sequence). The CDR3 region has the DNA TGTGCCTGGAGTGTACTAGCAGGGACTATGGCCCAGTACTTC. Protein: CAWSVLAGTMAQYF.

The chain has TRBV5-1 and TRBJ2-2; D not certain. With 7 bases removed from V and 2 bases from J, the gap between germline ends came to 12 bases. The CDR3 extends over 14 amino acids. From germline, CDR1 is SGHRS and CDR2 YFSETQ. For the CDR3, the DNA is TGCGCCAGCGCCCTTCGCGGAAACACCGGGGAGCTGTTTTTT. It codes for CASALRGNTGELFF.

This clone was seen just once. This chain joins TRBV28 and TRBJ1-5; tentatively, D is TRBD1 (6 bases). This CDR3 comprises 12 residues. Germline values: CDR1 MDHEN, CDR2 SYDVKM. Trimming removed 6 bases at V and 9 bases at J, with 12 bases between. CDR3 coding DNA: TGTGCCAGCAGGGGAGGGGGGCGGCCCCAGCATTTT. This codes for CASRGGGRPQHF.

The chain employs TRBV6-6 and TRBJ1-6, with 9 bases identical to TRBD1. Germline CDR1 and CDR2: MNHNY and SVGAGI (reference sequence). Germline trimming cut 6 bases from V and 10 bases from J; bases unmatched to any gene: 10. The CDR3 sequence is 15 residues long. The CDR3 DNA is TGTGCCAGCAGAACTGGGACAGGGTTATGGTCACCCCTCCACTTT. It encodes CASRTGTGLWSPLHF.

The chain has TRBV30 and TRBJ1-2, with TRBD1 as a possible D gene (5 bases). This CDR3 spans 14 amino acids. The germline V gene has CDR1 GTSNPN and CDR2 SVGIG (reference sequence). V was cut by 0 bases and J by 8 bases, with 16 bases left in between. DNA of the CDR3: TGTGCCTGGAGTGTACTAGCCGGGGCCGGGGGCTACACCTTC. Protein sequence: CAWSVLAGAGGYTF.

The rearrangement uses TRBV29-1 and TRBJ2-7; D perhaps matches TRBD2 (5 bases). Germline V gene lookup returns CDR1 SQVTM and CDR2 ANQGSEA. This CDR3 spans 13 amino acids. Trimming stripped 6 bases from V and 5 bases from J, with 17 bases between. CDR3 sequence reads: CSVQPALGDEQYF. As DNA, the CDR3 is TGCAGCGTCCAACCTGCCCTGGGAGACGAGCAGTACTTC.

The V call is TRBV9, the J call TRBJ1-2; 8 bases align to TRBD1. This CDR3 has 13 amino acids. With V trimmed by 3 bases and J by 8 bases, 6 bases remained unmatched. From germline, CDR1 is SGDLS and CDR2 YYNGEE. The CDR3 DNA reads as TGTGCCAGCAGCGAGCTGGACAGGGACGGCTACACCTTC. It codes for CASSELDRDGYTF.

V and J are TRBV9 and TRBJ2-7; perhaps TRBD1 as D (6 bases). Trimming stripped 0 bases from V and 0 bases from J, with 10 bases between. Germline V gene sequence: CDR1 SGDLS, CDR2 YYNGEE. The CDR3 has 15 residues. The CDR3 coding sequence is TGTGCCAGCAGCGTAGCTCCGGACAGCTCCTACGAGCAGTACTTC. Its protein product is CASSVAPDSSYEQYF.

This clone turned up a few times. This chain joins TRBV5-1 and TRBJ2-1; 7 bases are shared with TRBD1. Looked up from germline, CDR1 is SGHRS and CDR2 is YFSETQ. This CDR3 has 12 residues. V gave up 0 bases and J gave up 10 bases; unmatched junction bases: 1. CDR3 amino acids: CASSLDRGEQFF. The CDR3 region has the DNA TGCGCCAGCAGCTTGGACAGGGGAGAGCAGTTCTTC.

The chain recombines TRBV4-1 with TRBJ2-2; D unresolved. The CDR3 is 13 amino acids. The V end was cut by 4 bases, the J end by 6 bases, with 9 bases between. The germline V gene has CDR1 MGHRA and CDR2 YSYEKL. CDR3 bases: TGCGCCAGCAGCCCCCGGGTAGCCGGGGAGCTGTTTTTT. Amino acid sequence: CASSPRVAGELFF.

Regarding this clone: One end of the junction varies from germline; a read error may be responsible. The chain recombines TRBV2 with TRBJ2-6; 7 bases agree with TRBD1. CDR1 is SNHLY and CDR2 is FYNNEI in the germline V gene. This CDR3 is built from 11 residues. The CDR3 DNA reads TGTGCCAGCAGAATTCAGGGGGTGGCTCCTTTC. Translated: CASRIQGVAPF.

The chain combines TRBV28 with TRBJ2-3, with 9 bases identical to TRBD2. V was clipped by 4 bases and J by 6 bases; unmatched bases: 20. CDR3 length: 19 amino acids. Germline lookup yields CDR1 MDHEN and CDR2 SYDVKM. The CDR3 nucleotides read TGTGCCAGCAGTTCCGCATTCTTCCCTAGCGGGGCCAAGGAGGATACGCAGTATTTT. It codes for CASSSAFFPSGAKEDTQYF. Filled out from reference TRBV28 and TRBJ2-3, the complete variable domain reads DVKVTQSSRYLVKRTGEKVFLECVQDMDHENMFWYRQDPGLGLRLIYFSYDVKMKEKGDIPEGYSVSREKKERFSLILESASTNQTSMYLCASSSAFFPSGAKEDTQYFGPGTRLTVL.

The rearrangement uses TRBV30 and TRBJ2-7; D call uncertain. CDR1 and CDR2 from the germline V gene are GTSNPN and SVGIG (reference sequence). V shed 0 bases and J shed 3 bases, with 15 bases lying between them. The CDR3 runs 15 residues. This CDR3 reads CAWSVGVYGVYEQYF. The CDR3 coding sequence is TGTGCCTGGAGTGTAGGTGTCTACGGAGTCTACGAGCAGTACTTC.

This chain links TRBV11-2 with TRBJ2-1; D ambiguous. V lost 3 bases, J lost 2 bases, and 11 bases lay in between. The germline V gene encodes CDR1 SGHAT and CDR2 FQNNGV. The CDR3 loop spans 15 amino acids. CDR3 sequence: CASSFEFTPYNEQFF. For the CDR3, the DNA is TGTGCCAGCAGCTTCGAGTTTACCCCCTACAATGAGCAGTTCTTC.

In this sample, this clone turned up a few times. The chain has TRBV28 and TRBJ2-4; D might be TRBD1 (5 bases). Germline CDR1 is MDHEN and CDR2 is SYDVKM. The V end was cut by 7 bases, the J end by 8 bases, with 18 bases between. The CDR3 spans 14 residues. CDR3 in amino acids: CASKPQGWTDIQYF. The CDR3 DNA sequence: TGTGCCAGCAAGCCCCAGGGCTGGACGGACATTCAGTACTTC.

This chain joins TRBV29-1 and TRBJ1-3, with TRBD1 as a possible D gene (6 bases). V was shortened by 4 bases and J by 3 bases, with 13 bases between the two germline ends. CDR1 is SQVTM and CDR2 is ANQGSEA in the germline V gene. There are 14 residues in the CDR3. The CDR3 DNA sequence: TGCAGCGTTGGCGGGGGCCCCTATGGAAACACCATATATTTT. It is translated as CSVGGGPYGNTIYF.

This chain links TRBV4-2 with TRBJ2-5; TRBD2 matches 13 bases. CDR1 is LGHNA and CDR2 is YNFKEQ in the germline V gene. The CDR3 has 18 residues. V was pared by 3 bases and J by 1 base, with 8 bases of the junction left unmatched. In DNA form, the CDR3 reads TGTGCCAGCAGCCAGGGGACTAGCGGGGAAACTCTCCAAGAGACCCAGTACTTC. Amino acids: CASSQGTSGETLQETQYF.

V is TRBV7-2 and J is TRBJ2-7; 9 positions match TRBD2. In germline, CDR1 is SGHTA, CDR2 FQGNSA. The CDR3 runs 16 residues. With V trimmed by 2 bases and J by 3 bases, 8 bases remained unmatched. The CDR3, as DNA: TGTGCCAGCAGCTTACAGACAGCGGGGGGTATCTACGAGCAGTACTTC. Amino acids: CASSLQTAGGIYEQYF.